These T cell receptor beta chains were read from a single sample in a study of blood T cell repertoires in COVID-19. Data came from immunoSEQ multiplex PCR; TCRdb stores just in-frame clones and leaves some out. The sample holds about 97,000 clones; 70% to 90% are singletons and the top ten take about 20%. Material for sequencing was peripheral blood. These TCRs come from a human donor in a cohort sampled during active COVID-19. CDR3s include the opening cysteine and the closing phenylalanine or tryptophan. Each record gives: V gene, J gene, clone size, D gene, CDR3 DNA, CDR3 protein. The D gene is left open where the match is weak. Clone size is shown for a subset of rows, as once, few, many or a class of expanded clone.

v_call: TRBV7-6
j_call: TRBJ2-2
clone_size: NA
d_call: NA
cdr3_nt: TGTGCCAGCAGCTTATCCGGGACCGGGGAGCTGTTTTTT
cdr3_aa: CASSLSGTGELFF

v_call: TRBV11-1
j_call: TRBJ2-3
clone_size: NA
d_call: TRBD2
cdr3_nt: TGTGCCAGCAGCTTTCTCGGCGGGAGGACAGATACGCAGTATTTT
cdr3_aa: CASSFLGGRTDTQYF

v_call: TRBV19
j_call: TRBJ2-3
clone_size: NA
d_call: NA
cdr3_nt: TGTGCCAGTAATCCCGCCACTAACACAGATACGCAGTATTTT
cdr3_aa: CASNPATNTDTQYF

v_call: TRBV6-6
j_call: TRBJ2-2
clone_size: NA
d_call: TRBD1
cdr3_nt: TGTGCCAGCTATCAATCGGGACAGGGAGGAACCGGGGAGCTGTTTTTT
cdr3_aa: CASYQSGQGGTGELFF

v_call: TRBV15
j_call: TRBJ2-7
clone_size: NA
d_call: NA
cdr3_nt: TGTGCCACCAGCAGAGCCCAGGGTTACGAGCAGTACTTC
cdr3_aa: CATSRAQGYEQYF

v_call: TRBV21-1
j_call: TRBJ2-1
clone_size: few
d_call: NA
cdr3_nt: TGTGCCAGCAGCAACCTATCGGGAGATGGCTCCTACAATGAGCAGTTCTTC
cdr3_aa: CASSNLSGDGSYNEQFF

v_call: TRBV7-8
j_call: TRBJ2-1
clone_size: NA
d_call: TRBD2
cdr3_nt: TGTGCCAGCAGCTTAAGTGGCAGCGGGGGTCTCCTGGGGCAGTTCTTC
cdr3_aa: CASSLSGSGGLLGQFF

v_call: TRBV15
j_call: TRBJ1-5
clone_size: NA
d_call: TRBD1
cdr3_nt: TGTGCCACCAGCAAGGGGGCCAGGGGCAATCAGCCCCAGCATTTT
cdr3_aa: CATSKGARGNQPQHF

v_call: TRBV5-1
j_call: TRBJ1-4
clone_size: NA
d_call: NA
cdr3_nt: TGCGCCAGCAGCTTGGTGCTGGGGGGGCAAAAACTGTTTTTT
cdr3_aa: CASSLVLGGQKLFF

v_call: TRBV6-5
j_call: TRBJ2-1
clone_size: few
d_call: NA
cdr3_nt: TGTGCCAGCAAGGGAGGAGTACTTTCGGGTGAGCAGTTCTTC
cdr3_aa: CASKGGVLSGEQFF

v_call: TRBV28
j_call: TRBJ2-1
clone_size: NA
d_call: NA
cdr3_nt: TGTGCCAGTATTGGGGGCTCCTCCTACAATGAGCAGTTCTTC
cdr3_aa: CASIGGSSYNEQFF

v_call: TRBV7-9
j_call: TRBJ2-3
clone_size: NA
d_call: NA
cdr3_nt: TGTGCCAGCAGCCTCGGGACTGGTAGCACAGATACGCAGTATTTT
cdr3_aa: CASSLGTGSTDTQYF

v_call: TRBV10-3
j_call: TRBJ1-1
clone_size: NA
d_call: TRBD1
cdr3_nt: TGTGCCATCATCGACGGGACAGGGGCGAACACTGAAGCTTTCTTT
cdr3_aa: CAIIDGTGANTEAFF

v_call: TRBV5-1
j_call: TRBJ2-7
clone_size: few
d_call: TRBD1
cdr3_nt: TGCGCCAGCAACGAAAGACAGGGCTGGGAGCAGTACTTC
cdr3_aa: CASNERQGWEQYF

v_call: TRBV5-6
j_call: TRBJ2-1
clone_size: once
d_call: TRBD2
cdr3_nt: TGTGCCAGCAGCATTACTAGCGGGAGGGCTAATGAGCAGTTCTTC
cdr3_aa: CASSITSGRANEQFF

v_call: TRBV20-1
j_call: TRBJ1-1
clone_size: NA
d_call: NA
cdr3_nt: TGCAGTTCAGTCGTGAACACTGAAGCTTTCTTT
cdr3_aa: CSSVVNTEAFF

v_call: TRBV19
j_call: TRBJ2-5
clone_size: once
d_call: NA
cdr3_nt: TGTGCCAGTAGTATACAGGGTATCGAGACCCAGTACTTC
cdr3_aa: CASSIQGIETQYF

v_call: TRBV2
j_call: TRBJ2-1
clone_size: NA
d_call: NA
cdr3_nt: TGTGGGGGGGTGAGGGGCTCGGCCTACAATGAGCAGTTCTTC
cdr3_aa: CGGVRGSAYNEQFF

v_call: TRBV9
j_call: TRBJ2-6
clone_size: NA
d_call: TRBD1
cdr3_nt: TGTGCCAGCAGCGCACAGGGGGCCGGGGAGACTGGGGCCAACGTCCTGACTTTC
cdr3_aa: CASSAQGAGETGANVLTF

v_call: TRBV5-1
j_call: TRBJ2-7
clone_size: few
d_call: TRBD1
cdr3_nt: TGCGCCAGCAGACAGGGGTCGGGCTACGAGCAGTACTTC
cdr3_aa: CASRQGSGYEQYF

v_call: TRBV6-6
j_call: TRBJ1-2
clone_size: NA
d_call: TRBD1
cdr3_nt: TGTGCCAGCAGTTTTGGTCCCGGGACAGGGGGCAATGGCTACACCTTC
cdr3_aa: CASSFGPGTGGNGYTF

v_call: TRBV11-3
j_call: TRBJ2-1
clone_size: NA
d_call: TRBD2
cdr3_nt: TGTGCCAGCAGCTTAGGGGTAGCGGGAGGGCCAGGCGAGCAGTTCTTC
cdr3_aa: CASSLGVAGGPGEQFF

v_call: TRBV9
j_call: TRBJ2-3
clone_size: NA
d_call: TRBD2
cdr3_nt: TGTGCCAGCAGCCCTAGCGGGAGGTCAGATACGCAGTATTTT
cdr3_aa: CASSPSGRSDTQYF

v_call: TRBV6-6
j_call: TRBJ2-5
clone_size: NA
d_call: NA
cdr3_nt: TGTGCCAGCAGTTCGAGGGCGCAAGAGACCCAGTACTTC
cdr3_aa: CASSSRAQETQYF

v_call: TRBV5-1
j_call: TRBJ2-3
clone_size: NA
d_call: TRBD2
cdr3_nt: TGCGCCAGCAGCTCGAATAGCGGGAGGGCCTCAGATACGCAGTATTTT
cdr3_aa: CASSSNSGRASDTQYF

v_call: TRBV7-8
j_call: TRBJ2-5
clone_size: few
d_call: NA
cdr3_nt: TGTGCCAGCAGCCCGCCCGGGGTAGGGCAGACCCAGTACTTC
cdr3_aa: CASSPPGVGQTQYF

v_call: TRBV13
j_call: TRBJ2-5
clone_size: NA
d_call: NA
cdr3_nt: TGTGCCAGCAGCTCCCGAGAGCTCCAAGAGACCCAGTACTTC
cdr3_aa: CASSSRELQETQYF

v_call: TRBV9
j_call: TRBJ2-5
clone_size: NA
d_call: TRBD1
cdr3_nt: TGTGCCAGCAGCGTAGATCAGGGGGCGGGGGAGACCCAGTACTTC
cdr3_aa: CASSVDQGAGETQYF

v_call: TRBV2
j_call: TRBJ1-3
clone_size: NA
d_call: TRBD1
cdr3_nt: TGTGCCAGCCGGCCCGGACAGGGGGGAGGCACCATATATTTT
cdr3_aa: CASRPGQGGGTIYF

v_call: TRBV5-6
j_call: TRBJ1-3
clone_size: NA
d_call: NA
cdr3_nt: TGTGCCAGCAGCCGCAAAACCAGGACAGAGGGAAACACCATATATTTT
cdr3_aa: CASSRKTRTEGNTIYF

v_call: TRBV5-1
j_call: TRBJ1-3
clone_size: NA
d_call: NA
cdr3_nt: TGCGCCAGCAGCTTGCAGGGAATAGCGGGACCGCTCTCTGGAAACACCATATATTTT
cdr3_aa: CASSLQGIAGPLSGNTIYF

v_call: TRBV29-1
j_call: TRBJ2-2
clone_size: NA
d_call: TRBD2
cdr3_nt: TGCAGCGTTAGCGGGAGGTCCGACACCGGGGAGCTGTTTTTT
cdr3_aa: CSVSGRSDTGELFF

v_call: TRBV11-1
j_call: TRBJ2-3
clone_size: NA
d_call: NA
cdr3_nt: TGTGCCAGCAGCATACTAGCTCTCTCTAGCACAGATACGCAGTATTTT
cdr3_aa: CASSILALSSTDTQYF

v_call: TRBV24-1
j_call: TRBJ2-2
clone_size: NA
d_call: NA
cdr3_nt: TGTGCCACCAGTGAAACCGGTATAACCGAGAACACCGGGGAGCTGTTTTTT
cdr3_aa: CATSETGITENTGELFF

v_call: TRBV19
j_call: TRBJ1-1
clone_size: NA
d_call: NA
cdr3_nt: TGTGCCAGTAGAGAGCAAGTAGGGGCATATGAAGCTTTCTTT
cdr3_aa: CASREQVGAYEAFF

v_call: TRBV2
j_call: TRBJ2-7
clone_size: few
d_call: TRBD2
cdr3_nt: TGTGCCAGCGAAAGAGAAAGACTAGCGGACTACGAGCAGTACTTC
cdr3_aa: CASERERLADYEQYF

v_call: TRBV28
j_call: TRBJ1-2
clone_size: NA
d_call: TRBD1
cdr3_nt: TGTGCCAGCAGAACATATCCGGGGGCAGGGGGAGAAGGCTATGGCTACACCTTC
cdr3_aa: CASRTYPGAGGEGYGYTF

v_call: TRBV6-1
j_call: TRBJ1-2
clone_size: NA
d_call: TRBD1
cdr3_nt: TGTGCCAGCAGTGAGGACAGGGGGACTGGCTACACCTTC
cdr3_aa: CASSEDRGTGYTF

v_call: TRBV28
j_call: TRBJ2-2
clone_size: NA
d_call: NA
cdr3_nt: TGTGCCAGCAGTTTACCCGGGACACAGGCCGGGGAGCTGTTTTTT
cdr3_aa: CASSLPGTQAGELFF

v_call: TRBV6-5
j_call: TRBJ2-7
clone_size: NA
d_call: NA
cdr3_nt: TGTGCCAGCAGTTCTCCTCGGCGGGGTGATTCCTACGAGCAGTACTTC
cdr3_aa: CASSSPRRGDSYEQYF